The 2 T cell receptor beta chains in this list originate from one sample, sequenced in a study of beta chain features in type 1 diabetes. Findings and limits, study-wide: Shorter TCRB CDR3s, moderately but significantly so, were found in Type 1 diabetes patients in all four CD4+ subsets.

The antigens of these receptors remain unknown. Isolated RNA was reverse transcribed in full, so expressed TCRB transcripts were sequenced. Sequencing used immunoSEQ multiplex PCR; TCRdb keeps in-frame clones, though not all of them. Here the sample spans about 70,000 clones, roughly 50% being singletons. Sequencing was done on a sample of central memory CD4+ T cells from blood. These receptor sequences come from a man aged 30 to 45 with type 1 diabetes.

This CDR3 is CASSYAGQLNTEAFF. As DNA, the CDR3 is TGTGCCAGCAGTTACGCGGGACAGTTGAACACTGAAGCTTTCTTT. The rearrangement joins TRBV6-5 to TRBJ1-1; 7 nucleotides agree with TRBD1. CDR1 is MNHEY, CDR2 SVGAGI, per germline. Germline trimming cut 2 bases from V and 0 bases from J; bases unmatched to any gene: 3. The CDR3 length is 15 residues.

This clone was recorded a few times. The chain links TRBV6-6 to TRBJ1-4, with D unclear. The CDR3 totals 15 residues. Germline assignment: CDR1 MNHNY and CDR2 SVGAGI (reference sequence). V was cut by 5 bases and J by 7 bases, with 17 bases left in between. Written as DNA, the CDR3 is TGTGCCAGCAGTCCCGGCGGGGTAGCGGGTGAAAAACTGTTTTTT. Amino acid sequence: CASSPGGVAGEKLFF.